This T cell receptor beta chain appears in the sequencing data of a study of T cells in tumors after PD-1 blockade. The overall study: Patients had no prior checkpoint blockade, systemic immunosuppressants, or anti-cancer therapy within 4 weeks. Mean per blood sample: 113,528 templates (about 21,000-270,000), around 34,000 unique clonotypes. Daily vismodegib 150 mg continued in a subset of anti-PD-1-treated patients.

Genomic DNA template from tumor biopsies or peripheral blood, about 616 ng to 6,500 ng input. Germline-derived CDR1 and CDR2 are WNHNN and SYGVQD (reference sequence). The CDR3 loop spans 13 amino acids. V was clipped by 1 base and J by 10 bases, with 11 bases between them. TCRdb keeps only in-frame clones here, not all; method: immunoSEQ multiplex PCR. The sample shows approximately 63,000 clones, approximately 79% of them seen only once. Only a few counts were recorded for this clone. This TCR derives from a human donor with basal cell carcinoma. This chain links TRBV10-1 with TRBJ2-1, with D uncertain. The source material was PBMCs, sampled after anti-PD-1 treatment. The CDR3 sequence is CASSELSDREQFF. DNA for the CDR3: TGCGCCAGCAGTGAGTTAAGCGATCGGGAGCAGTTCTTC.